The 20 T cell receptor beta chains listed next were all sequenced from one sample in a study of T cell clusters in autoimmune cytopenias. Each sample's input was 250 ng genomic DNA, 30,000 to 45,000 genome equivalents. One tube held mixed TRB-A and TRB-B primer pools for touch-down PCR. One entry per CDR3 protein, without DNA, is what TCRdb gives after re-calling the multiplex PCR reads. Its clone listing holds 2,000 or so distinct CDR3 sequences. The same specimen was also included in a second study, on T cell repertoires in aging, cancer and after chemotherapy.

The sequencing sample was made of peripheral blood. All receptors derive from a human donor in good health.

This chain links TRBV20-1 with TRBJ2-1; the TCRdb call, TRBD2, lacks DNA for checking. The CDR3 contains 16 residues. Germline V CDR1 and CDR2: DFQATT, SNEGSKA (reference sequence). The CDR3: CSAKTSGGRSYNEQFF.

Judged by frequency, this clonotype is medium-sized. The chain recombines TRBV5-6 with TRBJ2-5; TCRdb's D gene call, TRBD2, goes unchecked for lack of DNA. CDR3 length: 15 residues. Germline-derived CDR1 and CDR2 are SGHDT and YYEEEE. The CDR3 sequence: CASSLTSGHQETQYF.

Frequency places this clonotype as medium-sized. This CDR3 is CASSGGNQPQHF. The chain carries TRBV6-5 and TRBJ1-5. CDR1 and CDR2 from the germline V gene are MNHEY and SVGAGI. This CDR3 contains 12 residues.

Frequency places this clonotype as medium-sized. This chain connects TRBV5-1 to TRBJ1-2; the TCRdb call, TRBD1, lacks DNA for checking. The germline gives CDR1 SGHRS, CDR2 YFSETQ. This CDR3 spans 13 amino acids. This CDR3 reads CASSLLGAEGYTF.

The chain employs TRBV4-2 and TRBJ1-2; as DNA is missing, the TRBD1 call by TCRdb cannot be tested. This CDR3 spans 15 amino acids. The V gene's germline CDR1 is LGHNA and CDR2 YNFKEQ. The CDR3: CASSQESPVPDGYTF.

The chain has TRBV2 and TRBJ2-2; TCRdb names TRBD1, which stays unverified in the absence of DNA. The length of the CDR3 is 14 residues. The V gene's germline CDR1 is SNHLY and CDR2 FYNNEI. This CDR3 reads CASSPRQAGGELFF. Supplemented by reference TRBV2 and TRBJ2-2, the full variable domain reads EPEVTQTPSHQVTQMGQEVILRCVPISNHLYFYWYRQILGQKVEFLVSFYNNEISEKSEIFDDQFSVERPDGSNFTLKIRSTKLEDSAMYFCASSPRQAGGELFFGEGSRLTVL.

By frequency, this clonotype registers medium-sized (0.01 to 0.1%). This sequence joins TRBV6-2 or TRBV6-3 and TRBJ1-2; lacking DNA, the TRBD1 call made by TCRdb goes unchecked. This CDR3 is 13 amino acids long. CDR1 and CDR2 from the germline V gene are MNHEY and SVGEGT. This CDR3 is CASSWGWDVSYTF.

The rearrangement joins TRBV4-1 to TRBJ1-3. The CDR3 runs 14 residues. Looked up from germline, CDR1 is MGHRA and CDR2 is YSYEKL. The CDR3 sequence: CASSQRLVGNTIYF.

This chain joins TRBV19 and TRBJ1-2; TCRdb indicates TRBD1, and absent DNA this call remains unverified. This CDR3 region has 14 residues. In germline, CDR1 is LNHDA, CDR2 SQIVND (reference sequence). CDR3 loop: CASSPGQGTSGYTF.

Judged by frequency, this clonotype is medium-sized. The chain links TRBV30 to TRBJ1-1. CDR1 and CDR2 from the germline V gene are GTSNPN and SVGIG (reference sequence). The CDR3 has 15 residues. The CDR3 loop is CAWSSTMARNTEAFF. Full variable domain (missing parts from reference TRBV30 and TRBJ1-1): SQTIHQWPATLVQPVGSPLSLECTVEGTSNPNLYWYRQAAGRGLQLLFYSVGIGQISSEVPQNLSASRPQDRQFILSSKKLLLSDSGFYLCAWSSTMARNTEAFFGQGTRLTVV.

This clonotype counts as medium-sized by frequency. The chain has TRBV13 and TRBJ2-7; TCRdb names TRBD1, which stays unverified in the absence of DNA. CDR3 length: 14 amino acids. Germline CDR1 and CDR2: PRHDT and FYEKMQ (reference sequence). The CDR3 region is CASSLGQGVGEQYF.

This clonotype shows up as medium-sized by frequency. This chain joins TRBV5-4 and TRBJ2-7; the D call of TRBD1 rests on TCRdb alone, since no DNA is present to check it. The CDR3 is made up of 15 amino acids. Germline CDR1 SGHNT, CDR2 YYREEE (reference sequence). The CDR3 here is CASSTTGGSSYEQYF.

This clonotype is labeled medium-sized based on frequency. The chain is built from TRBV6-1 and TRBJ1-1; the D call from TCRdb, TRBD1, cannot be confirmed without DNA. Per germline, CDR1 MNHNS and CDR2 SASEGT. CDR3 length equals 14 residues. This CDR3 is CATTTDDFTGEAFF.

This clonotype registers medium-sized (0.01 to 0.1%) by frequency. V gene TRBV19 combines with J gene TRBJ1-1; the TCRdb D gene call, TRBD1, has no DNA to confirm it. CDR1 and CDR2 from the germline V gene are LNHDA and SQIVND (reference sequence). The CDR3 extends over 16 amino acids. Here the CDR3 reads CASRVSLLGGNTEAFF.

Its frequency marks this clonotype as medium-sized. The chain uses TRBV12-3 or TRBV12-4 and TRBJ2-1. The CDR3 loop spans 16 amino acids. This CDR3 reads CASSLGRHSSYNEQFF.

By frequency, this clonotype registers large. The rearrangement uses TRBV27 and TRBJ2-5; TCRdb indicates TRBD1, and absent DNA this call remains unverified. This CDR3 is 15 amino acids long. Germline-derived CDR1 and CDR2 are MNHEY and SMNVEV (reference sequence). CDR3 amino acids: CASSLRAGGRETQYF.

This rearrangement joins TRBV6-1 to TRBJ2-7; TCRdb's D call, TRBD2, is unchecked because there is no DNA. The CDR3 consists of 13 residues. The germline V gene has CDR1 MNHNS and CDR2 SASEGT. The CDR3 here is CASSQALSYEQYF.

The rearrangement joins TRBV27 to TRBJ1-1. Germline V gene lookup returns CDR1 MNHEY and CDR2 SMNVEV (reference sequence). The CDR3 extends over 16 amino acids. The CDR3 reads CASSSSRGLLNTEAFF.

By frequency, this clonotype registers medium-sized. The chain uses TRBV7-9 and TRBJ1-1. The CDR3 spans 15 residues. Germline V gene data show CDR1 as SEHNR and CDR2 as FQNEAQ (reference sequence). CDR3 sequence: CASSLGLTVNTEAFF.

This clonotype is deemed medium-sized (0.01 to 0.1%) by its frequency. J is TRBJ1-6 and V is TRBV30; TCRdb names TRBD1, which stays unverified in the absence of DNA. The CDR3 runs to 13 residues. From germline, CDR1 is GTSNPN and CDR2 SVGIG (reference sequence). The CDR3 spells CAWYADNGSPLHF.